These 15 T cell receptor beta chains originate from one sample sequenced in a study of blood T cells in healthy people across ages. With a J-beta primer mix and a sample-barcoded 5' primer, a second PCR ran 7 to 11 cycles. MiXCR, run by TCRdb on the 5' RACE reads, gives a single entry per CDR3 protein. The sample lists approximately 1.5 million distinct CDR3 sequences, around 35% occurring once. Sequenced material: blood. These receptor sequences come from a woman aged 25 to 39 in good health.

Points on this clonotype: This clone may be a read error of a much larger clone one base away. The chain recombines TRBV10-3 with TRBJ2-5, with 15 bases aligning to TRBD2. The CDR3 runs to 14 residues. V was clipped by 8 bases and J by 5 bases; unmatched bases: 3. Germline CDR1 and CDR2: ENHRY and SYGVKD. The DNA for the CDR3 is TGTGCCATCGGACTAGCGGGGGGGCGGGAGACCCAGTACTTC. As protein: CAIGLAGGRETQYF.

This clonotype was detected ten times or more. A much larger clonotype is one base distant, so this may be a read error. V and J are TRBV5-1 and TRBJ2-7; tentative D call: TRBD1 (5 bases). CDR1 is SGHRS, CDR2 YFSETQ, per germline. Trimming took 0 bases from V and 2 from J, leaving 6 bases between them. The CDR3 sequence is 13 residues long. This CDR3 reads CASSLEDTYEQYF. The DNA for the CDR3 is TGCGCCAGCAGCTTGGAGGACACCTACGAGCAGTACTTC. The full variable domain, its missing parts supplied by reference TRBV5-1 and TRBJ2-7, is KAGVTQTPRYLIKTRGQQVTLSCSPISGHRSVSWYQQTPGQGLQFLFEYFSETQRNKGNFPGRFSGRQFSNSRSEMNVSTLELGDSALYLCASSLEDTYEQYFGPGTRLTVT.

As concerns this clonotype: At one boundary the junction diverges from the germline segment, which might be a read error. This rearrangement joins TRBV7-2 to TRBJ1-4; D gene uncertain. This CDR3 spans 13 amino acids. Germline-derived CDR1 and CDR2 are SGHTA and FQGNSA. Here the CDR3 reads CASSPDLNEKLFF. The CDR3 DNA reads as TGTGCTAGCAGCCCGGACCTTAATGAAAAACTGTTTTTT.

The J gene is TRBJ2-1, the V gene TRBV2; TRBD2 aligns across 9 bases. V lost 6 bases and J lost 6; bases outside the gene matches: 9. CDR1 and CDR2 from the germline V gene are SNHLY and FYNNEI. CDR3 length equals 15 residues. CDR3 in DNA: TGTGCCAGCAGATTAGCGGGAGTAGCCGGCAATGAGCAGTTCTTC. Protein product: CASRLAGVAGNEQFF.

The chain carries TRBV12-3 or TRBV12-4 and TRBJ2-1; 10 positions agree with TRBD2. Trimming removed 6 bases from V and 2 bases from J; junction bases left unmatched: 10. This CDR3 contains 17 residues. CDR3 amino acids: CASSPSTSGTTYNEQFF. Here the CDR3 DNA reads TGTGCCAGCAGCCCTTCTACTAGCGGGACTACCTACAATGAGCAGTTCTTC.

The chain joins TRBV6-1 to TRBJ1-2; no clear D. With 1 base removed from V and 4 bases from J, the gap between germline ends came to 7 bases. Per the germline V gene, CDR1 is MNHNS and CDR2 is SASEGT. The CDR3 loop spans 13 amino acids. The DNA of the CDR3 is TGTGCCAGCAGTGAAGGTCGAGGCTATGGCTACACCTTC. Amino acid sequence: CASSEGRGYGYTF.

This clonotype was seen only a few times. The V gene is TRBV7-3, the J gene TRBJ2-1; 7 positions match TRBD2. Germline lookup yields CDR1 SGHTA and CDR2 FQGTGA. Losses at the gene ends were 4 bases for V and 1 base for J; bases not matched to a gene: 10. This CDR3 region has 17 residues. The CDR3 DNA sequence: TGTGCCAGCAGCTGGGGGGTGCCGGGAGGATCCTACAATGAGCAGTTCTTC. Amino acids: CASSWGVPGGSYNEQFF. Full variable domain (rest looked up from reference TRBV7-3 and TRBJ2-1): GAGVSQTPSNKVTEKGKYVELRCDPISGHTALYWYRQSLGQGPEFLIYFQGTGAADDSGLPNDRFFAVRPEGSVSTLKIQRTERGDSAVYLCASSWGVPGGSYNEQFFGPGTRLTVL.

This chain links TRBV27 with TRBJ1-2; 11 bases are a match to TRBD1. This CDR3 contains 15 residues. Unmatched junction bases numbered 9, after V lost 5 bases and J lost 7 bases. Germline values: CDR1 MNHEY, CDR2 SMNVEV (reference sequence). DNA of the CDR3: TGTGCCAGCAGTCCGGGGACAGGGGGTCGCTCTGGCTACACCTTC. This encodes CASSPGTGGRSGYTF.

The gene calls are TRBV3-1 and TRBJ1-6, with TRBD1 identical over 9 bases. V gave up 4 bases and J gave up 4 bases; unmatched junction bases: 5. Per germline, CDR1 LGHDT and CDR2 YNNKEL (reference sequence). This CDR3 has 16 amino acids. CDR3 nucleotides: TGTGCCAGCAGCCTACGGGGACAGGGTTATAATTCACCCCTCCACTTT. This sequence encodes CASSLRGQGYNSPLHF.

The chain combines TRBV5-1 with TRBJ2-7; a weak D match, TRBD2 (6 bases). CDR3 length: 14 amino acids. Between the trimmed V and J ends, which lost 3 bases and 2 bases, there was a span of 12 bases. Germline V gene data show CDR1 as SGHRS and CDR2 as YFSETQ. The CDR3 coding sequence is TGCGCCAGCAGCTGGGATCCGGGGGCCTACGAGCAGTACTTC. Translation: CASSWDPGAYEQYF.

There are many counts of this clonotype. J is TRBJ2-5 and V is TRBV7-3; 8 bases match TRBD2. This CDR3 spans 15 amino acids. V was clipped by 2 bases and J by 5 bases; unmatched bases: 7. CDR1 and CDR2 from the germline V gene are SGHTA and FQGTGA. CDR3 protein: CASSLGRGGTETQYF. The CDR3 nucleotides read TGTGCCAGCAGCTTAGGACGGGGGGGAACGGAGACCCAGTACTTC.

The CDR3 region has the DNA TGCAGTGCTAGAGGGGGCCGAGATCAAGAGACCCAGTACTTC. It specifies CSARGGRDQETQYF. The chain carries TRBV20-1 and TRBJ2-5; tentative D call: TRBD1 (5 bases). Germline V gives CDR1 DFQATT, CDR2 SNEGSKA (reference sequence). Trimming shortened V by 1 base and J by 2 bases, and 11 bases separated the two germline ends. The CDR3 is 14 residues long.

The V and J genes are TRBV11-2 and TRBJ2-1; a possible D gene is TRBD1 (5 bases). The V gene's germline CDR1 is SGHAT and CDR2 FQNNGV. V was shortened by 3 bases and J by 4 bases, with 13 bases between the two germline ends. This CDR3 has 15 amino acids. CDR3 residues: CASSFQAGRYNEQFF. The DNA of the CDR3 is TGTGCCAGCAGCTTCCAGGCAGGGCGATACAATGAGCAGTTCTTC.

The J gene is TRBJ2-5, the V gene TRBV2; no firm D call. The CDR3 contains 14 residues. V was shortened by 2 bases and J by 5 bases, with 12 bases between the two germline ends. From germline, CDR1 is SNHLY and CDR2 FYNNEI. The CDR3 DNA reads TGTGCCAGCAGTGAACCAACGAGGTTCGAGACCCAGTACTTC. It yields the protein CASSEPTRFETQYF.

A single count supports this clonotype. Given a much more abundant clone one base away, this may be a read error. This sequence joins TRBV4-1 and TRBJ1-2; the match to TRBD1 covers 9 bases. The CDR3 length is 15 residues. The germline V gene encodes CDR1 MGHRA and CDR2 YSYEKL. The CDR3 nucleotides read TGCGCCAGCAGCCAACTGGCGGGACAGGGATATGGCCACACCTTC. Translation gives CASSQLAGQGYGHTF.